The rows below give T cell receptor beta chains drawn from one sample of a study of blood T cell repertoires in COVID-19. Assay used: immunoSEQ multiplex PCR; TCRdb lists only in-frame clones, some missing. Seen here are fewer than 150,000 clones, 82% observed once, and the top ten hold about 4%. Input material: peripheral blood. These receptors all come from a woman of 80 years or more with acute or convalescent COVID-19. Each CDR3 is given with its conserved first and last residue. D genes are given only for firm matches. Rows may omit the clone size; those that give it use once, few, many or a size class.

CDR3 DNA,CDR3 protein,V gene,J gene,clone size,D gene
TGTGCCAGCAGCACCCGGGGAGGGGGGTCCAATCAGCCCCAGCATTTT,CASSTRGGGSNQPQHF,TRBV5-6,TRBJ1-5,.,.
TGTGCCAGCGGGGTAGGCGTCGGACAGGTTGGCAATCAGCCCCAGCATTTT,CASGVGVGQVGNQPQHF,TRBV7-9,TRBJ1-5,.,TRBD1
TGCGCCAGCAGCTCTCCGGGACACCCGAACACTGAAGCTTTCTTT,CASSSPGHPNTEAFF,TRBV5-1,TRBJ1-1,few,.
TGTGCCAGCAGCCCGCTAGCGGGGGGGAATGAGCAGTTCTTC,CASSPLAGGNEQFF,TRBV4-2,TRBJ2-1,once,TRBD2
TGTGCCAGCAGGCCGAAGGCTAGCGGGGTATACGAGCAGTACTTC,CASRPKASGVYEQYF,TRBV5-4,TRBJ2-7,once,TRBD2
TGCGCCAGCAGCCCGGAGGGACTAGCGTTCTACAATGAGCAGTTCTTC,CASSPEGLAFYNEQFF,TRBV5-1,TRBJ2-1,.,TRBD2
TGTGCCAGCAGCTTCCGGACTAGCGGGGGGGTACACAATGAGCAGTTCTTC,CASSFRTSGGVHNEQFF,TRBV7-8,TRBJ2-1,.,TRBD2
TGTGCCAGCAGTGAACCTTTCTACCTGTACGAGCAGTACTTC,CASSEPFYLYEQYF,TRBV2,TRBJ2-7,.,.
TGTGCCAGCAGTCCGATAGACAGCAATTCACCCCTCCACTTT,CASSPIDSNSPLHF,TRBV27,TRBJ1-6,.,.
TGTGCCAGCAGTAGGAGGGGGGGCTACGAGCAGTACTTC,CASSRRGGYEQYF,TRBV12-3/TRBV12-4,TRBJ2-7,once,.
TGTGCCAGCAGCCCACTAGCGGGAGTTTCCTACAATGAGCAGTTCTTC,CASSPLAGVSYNEQFF,TRBV11-3,TRBJ2-1,.,TRBD2
TGTGCCAGCAGCCCCCGGGGGGTCAGGGTCTATGGCTACACCTTC,CASSPRGVRVYGYTF,TRBV5-6,TRBJ1-2,.,.
TGTGCCAGTTTAGAGGGTCCAAACACTGAAGCTTTCTTT,CASLEGPNTEAFF,TRBV19,TRBJ1-1,.,.
TGCAGTGCTAGTCGGGGACAGACCCTCTACGAGCAGTACTTC,CSASRGQTLYEQYF,TRBV20-1,TRBJ2-7,.,TRBD1
TGTGCCAGCAGCTTGGTCTATCAGCCCCAGCATTTT,CASSLVYQPQHF,TRBV5-8,TRBJ1-5,.,.
TGTGCCAGCAGTGAATTAGTTGGGGCCTATAGCAATCAGCCCCAGCATTTT,CASSELVGAYSNQPQHF,TRBV6-1,TRBJ1-5,few,.
TGTGCCAGTAGTATCGCGGACAGGGGGTTGGGCGGCACTGAAGCTTTCTTT,CASSIADRGLGGTEAFF,TRBV19,TRBJ1-1,.,TRBD1
TGCAGCGTTGCAGGGAACAGGGGAAATGAAGCTTTCTTT,CSVAGNRGNEAFF,TRBV29-1,TRBJ1-1,.,TRBD1
TGTGCCAGCAGTTTATGGCAGGATGAAAAACTGTTTTTT,CASSLWQDEKLFF,TRBV28,TRBJ1-4,few,.
TGTGCCAGCAGCCCACGACACGCAGGGAACACCGGGGAGCTGTTTTTT,CASSPRHAGNTGELFF,TRBV9,TRBJ2-2,.,.
TGTGCCAGCAGCCCTAAACTAGCGGGAGTCTCGGTCAATGGCCGCAATGAGCAGTTCTTC,CASSPKLAGVSVNGRNEQFF,TRBV7-8,TRBJ2-1,.,TRBD2
TGTGCCAGCAGTGAACAGGCATTTCGTCAGCCCCAGCATTTT,CASSEQAFRQPQHF,TRBV6-1,TRBJ1-5,.,.
TGTGCCAGCAGCCCAAGGACTAGCGGTTACAATGAGCAGTTCTTC,CASSPRTSGYNEQFF,TRBV11-3,TRBJ2-1,.,TRBD2
TGTGCCAGCAGCTTGACTCAGGGGGCTGGAGCCAAAAACATTCAGTACTTC,CASSLTQGAGAKNIQYF,TRBV5-4,TRBJ2-4,medium-sized,TRBD1
TGCGCCAGCAGCTCCGGACTAGCGGCCAGCTACGAGCAGTACTTC,CASSSGLAASYEQYF,TRBV5-1,TRBJ2-7,.,TRBD2
TGTGCCAGCAGTGGCGGGGGTTTAGGCGAAAAACTGTTTTTT,CASSGGGLGEKLFF,TRBV2,TRBJ1-4,.,.